This T cell receptor (beta chain) is from a study of identical twins. TCRdb re-called the 5' RACE reads with MiXCR, one entry per CDR3 protein. The sample lists under 1 million distinct CDR3 sequences; roughly an eighth were seen once. Germline V lookup: CDR1 MNHNS, CDR2 SASEGT. CDR3 length equals 14 residues. Trimming removed 5 bases from V and 4 bases from J, with 14 bases in between. This clonotype was seen only a few times. Its antigen is still unknown. Study observations and caveats: Cross-sectional statistical analysis, not tracking of the same donors, underpinned the conclusions. Beta out-of-frame sequences showed weaker excess sharing between twins.

These data were likewise used in another study, on yellow fever vaccine responses in identical twins. That paper states: Reportedly, twins' vaccine T cell responses looked partly convergent and partly personalized.

Sequences were obtained from PBMCs. The chain combines TRBV6-1 with TRBJ1-1, with D unresolved. The clonotype originates from a woman younger than 35 in good health. The CDR3 region is CASSPGRFVTEAFF. CDR3 bases: TGTGCCAGCAGTCCGGGTCGCTTTGTCACTGAAGCTTTCTTT.